This TCR beta chain was documented in a study of technical replicates of blood from a few donors. TCRdb keeps only in-frame clones here, not all; method: immunoSEQ multiplex PCR. The data contain 75,000 to 100,000 clones, approximately 94% of them seen just once; the ten biggest clones take up 0.24%. Trimming took 3 bases from V and 7 from J, leaving 6 bases between them. Germline CDR1 is MGHDK and CDR2 is SYGVNS. This CDR3 spans 11 amino acids. V and J are TRBV25-1 and TRBJ1-1; D uncertain. Sequenced material: T cells isolated from PBMCs. The sequence was collected from a human donor in good health. CDR3 loop: CASSDDYEAFF. For the CDR3, the DNA is TGTGCCAGCAGTGATGACTATGAAGCTTTCTTT.